This T cell receptor (beta chain) was captured in a study of blood T cell repertoires in COVID-19. Study context: The study drew acute and convalescent COVID-19 samples from the United States, Italy and Spain. T cells, B-cell-depleted T cells, or PBMCs provided the cDNA or gDNA that served as material.

Original handling: Quantification of nucleated cells was approximated via reference gene primer amplification. The repertoire was sequenced with immunoSEQ multiplex PCR; TCRdb's copy has only in-frame clones and lacks some. V and J calls and clone size follow that table, whereas D and trimming were derived from the DNA. Of some 200,000 clones in the sample, around 90% are singletons; the top ten hold 6%. The length of the CDR3 is 12 residues. The germline V gene encodes CDR1 MDHEN and CDR2 SYDVKM. The germline V and J ends were trimmed by 10 bases and 6 bases, with 12 bases remaining between them. The rearrangement joins TRBV28 to TRBJ1-4, with D maybe TRBD1 (5 bases). The source of this sequence is a man aged 40-49 years with active or convalescent COVID-19. Sequencing was carried out using peripheral blood. The CDR3 DNA reads TGTGCCATTTGGGGCAGGGATGAAAAACTGTTTTTT. Its translation: CAIWGRDEKLFF.